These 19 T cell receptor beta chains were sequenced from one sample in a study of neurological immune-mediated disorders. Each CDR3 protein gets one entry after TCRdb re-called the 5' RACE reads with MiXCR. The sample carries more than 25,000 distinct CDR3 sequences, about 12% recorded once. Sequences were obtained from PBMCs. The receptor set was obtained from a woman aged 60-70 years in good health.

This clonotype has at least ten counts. The CDR3 protein is CASRKLAGTGTDTQYF. The CDR3 region has the DNA TGTGCCAGCAGGAAACTAGCGGGGACGGGCACAGATACGCAGTATTTT. V usage is TRBV2 and J usage is TRBJ2-3; 10 nucleotides align to TRBD2. V was clipped by 6 bases and J by 1 base; unmatched bases: 7. CDR1 SNHLY and CDR2 FYNNEI come from the germline V gene. There are 16 residues in the CDR3.

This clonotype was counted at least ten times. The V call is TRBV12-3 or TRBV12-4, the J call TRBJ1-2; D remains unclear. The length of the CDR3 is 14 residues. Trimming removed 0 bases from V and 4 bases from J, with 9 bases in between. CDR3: CASSLARYTYGYTF. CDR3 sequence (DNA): TGTGCCAGCAGTTTAGCCAGGTATACCTATGGCTACACCTTC.

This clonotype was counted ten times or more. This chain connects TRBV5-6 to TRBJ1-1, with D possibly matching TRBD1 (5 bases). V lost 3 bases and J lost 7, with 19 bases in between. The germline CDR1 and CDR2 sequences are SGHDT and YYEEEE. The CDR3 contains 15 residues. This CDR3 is CASSSGGTGSIEAFF. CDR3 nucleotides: TGTGCCAGCAGCTCGGGGGGGACCGGTAGTATTGAAGCTTTCTTT.

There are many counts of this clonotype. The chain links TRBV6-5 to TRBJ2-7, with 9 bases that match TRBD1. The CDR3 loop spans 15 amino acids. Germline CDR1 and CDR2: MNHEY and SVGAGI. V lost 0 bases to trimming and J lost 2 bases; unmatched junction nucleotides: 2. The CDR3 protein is CASSYSGTGTYEQYF. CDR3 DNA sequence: TGTGCCAGCAGTTACTCGGGGACAGGGACCTACGAGCAGTACTTC.

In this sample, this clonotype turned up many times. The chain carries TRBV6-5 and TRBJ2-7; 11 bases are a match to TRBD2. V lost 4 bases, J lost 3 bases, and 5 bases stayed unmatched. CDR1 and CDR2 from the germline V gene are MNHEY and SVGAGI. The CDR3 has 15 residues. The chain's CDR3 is CASSSRLAGFYEQYF. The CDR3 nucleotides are TGTGCCAGCAGTTCCCGACTAGCGGGGTTCTACGAGCAGTACTTC.

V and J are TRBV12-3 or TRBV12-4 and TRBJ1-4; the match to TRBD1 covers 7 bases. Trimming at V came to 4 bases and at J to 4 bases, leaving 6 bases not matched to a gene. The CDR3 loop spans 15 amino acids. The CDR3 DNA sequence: TGTGCCAGCAGTTCGGCCAGGGGGGATAATGAAAAACTGTTTTTT. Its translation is CASSSARGDNEKLFF.

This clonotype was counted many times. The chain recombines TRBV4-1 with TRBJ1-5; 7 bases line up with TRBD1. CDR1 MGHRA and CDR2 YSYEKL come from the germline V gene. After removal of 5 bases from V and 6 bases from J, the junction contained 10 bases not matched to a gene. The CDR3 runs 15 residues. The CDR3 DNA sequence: TGCGCCAGCAGCACCTCGACAGGGTCTAGTCAGCCCCAGCATTTT. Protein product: CASSTSTGSSQPQHF.

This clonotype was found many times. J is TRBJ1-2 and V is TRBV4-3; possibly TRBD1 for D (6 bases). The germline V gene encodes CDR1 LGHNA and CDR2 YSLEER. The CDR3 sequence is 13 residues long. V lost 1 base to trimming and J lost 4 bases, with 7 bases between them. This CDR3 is CASSQADSYGYTF. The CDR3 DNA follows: TGCGCCAGCAGCCAAGCGGACAGCTATGGCTACACCTTC.

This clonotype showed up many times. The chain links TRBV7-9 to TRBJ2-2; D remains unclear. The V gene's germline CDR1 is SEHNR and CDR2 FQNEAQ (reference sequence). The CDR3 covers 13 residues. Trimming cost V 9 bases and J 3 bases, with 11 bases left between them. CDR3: CARNGLDTGELFF. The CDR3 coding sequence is TGTGCCAGGAACGGATTAGACACCGGGGAGCTGTTTTTT.

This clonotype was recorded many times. For the CDR3, the DNA is TGCGCCAGCAGTCAAAGAGGCACAGTCCAAGAGACCCAGTACTTC. Protein: CASSQRGTVQETQYF. The chain recombines TRBV4-3 with TRBJ2-5; D gene unclear. This CDR3 contains 15 residues. V lost 6 bases, J lost 1 base, and 15 bases lay in between. In germline, CDR1 is LGHNA, CDR2 YSLEER.

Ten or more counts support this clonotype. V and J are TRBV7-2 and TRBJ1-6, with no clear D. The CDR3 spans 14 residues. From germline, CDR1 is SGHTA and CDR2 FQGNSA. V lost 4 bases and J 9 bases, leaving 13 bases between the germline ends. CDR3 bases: TGTGCCAGCAGCTCCTCGGGGAGCGGTTCACCCCTCCACTTT. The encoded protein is CASSSSGSGSPLHF. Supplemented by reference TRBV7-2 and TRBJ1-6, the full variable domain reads GAGVSQSPSNKVTEKGKDVELRCDPISGHTALYWYRQSLGQGLEFLIYFQGNSAPDKSGLPSDRFSAERTGGSVSTLTIQRTQQEDSAVYLCASSSSGSGSPLHFGNGTRLTVT.

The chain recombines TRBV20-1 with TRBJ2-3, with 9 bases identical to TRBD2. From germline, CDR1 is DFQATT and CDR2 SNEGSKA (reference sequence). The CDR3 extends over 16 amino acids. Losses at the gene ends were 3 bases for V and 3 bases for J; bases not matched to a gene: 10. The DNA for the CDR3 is TGCAGTGCTAGGCCCCCCGGGACTAGCTGGACAGATACGCAGTATTTT. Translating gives CSARPPGTSWTDTQYF.

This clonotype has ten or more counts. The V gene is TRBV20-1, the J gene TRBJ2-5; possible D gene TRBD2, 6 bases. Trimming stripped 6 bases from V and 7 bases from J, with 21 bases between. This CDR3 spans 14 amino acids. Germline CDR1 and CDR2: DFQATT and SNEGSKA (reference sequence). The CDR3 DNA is TGCAGTGCGATACGGGACTCACTAAGGGGGACCCAGTACTTC. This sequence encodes CSAIRDSLRGTQYF.

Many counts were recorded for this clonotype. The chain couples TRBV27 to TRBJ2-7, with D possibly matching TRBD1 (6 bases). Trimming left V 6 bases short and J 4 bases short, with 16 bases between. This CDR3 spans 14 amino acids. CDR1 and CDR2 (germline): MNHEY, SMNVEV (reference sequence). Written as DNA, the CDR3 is TGTGCCAGCAGGGACCCTGGGGGCGGGTACGAGCAGTACTTC. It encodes CASRDPGGGYEQYF.

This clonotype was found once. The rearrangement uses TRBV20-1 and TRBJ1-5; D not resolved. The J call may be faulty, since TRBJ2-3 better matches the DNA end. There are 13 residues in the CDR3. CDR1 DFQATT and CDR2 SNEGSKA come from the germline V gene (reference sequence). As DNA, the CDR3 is TGCAGTGCTAGACATGAACCCAATCAGCCCCAGTATTTT. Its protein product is CSARHEPNQPQYF.

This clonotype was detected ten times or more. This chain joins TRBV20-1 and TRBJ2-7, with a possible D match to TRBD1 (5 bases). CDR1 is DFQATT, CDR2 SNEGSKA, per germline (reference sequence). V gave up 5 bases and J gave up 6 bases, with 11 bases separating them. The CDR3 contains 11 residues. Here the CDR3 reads CSAQKGPEQYF. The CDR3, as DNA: TGCAGTGCTCAGAAGGGGCCCGAGCAGTACTTC.

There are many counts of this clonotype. The CDR3, as DNA: TGCAGTGCGACAAGGGGGGGGGCGGGCTATGGCTACACCTTC. This sequence encodes CSATRGGAGYGYTF. The genes are TRBV20-1 and TRBJ1-2; a possible D gene is TRBD1 (6 bases). Trimming stripped 6 bases from V and 4 bases from J, with 18 bases between. The CDR3 sequence is 14 residues long. The germline gives CDR1 DFQATT, CDR2 SNEGSKA (reference sequence).

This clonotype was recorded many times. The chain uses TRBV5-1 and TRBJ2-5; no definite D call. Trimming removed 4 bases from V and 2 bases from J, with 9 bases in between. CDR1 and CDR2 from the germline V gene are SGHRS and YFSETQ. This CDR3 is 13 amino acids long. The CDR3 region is CASSAERQETQYF. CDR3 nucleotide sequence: TGCGCCAGCAGCGCGGAGAGACAAGAGACCCAGTACTTC. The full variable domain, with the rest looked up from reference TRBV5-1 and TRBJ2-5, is KAGVTQTPRYLIKTRGQQVTLSCSPISGHRSVSWYQQTPGQGLQFLFEYFSETQRNKGNFPGRFSGRQFSNSRSEMNVSTLELGDSALYLCASSAERQETQYFGPGTRLLVL.

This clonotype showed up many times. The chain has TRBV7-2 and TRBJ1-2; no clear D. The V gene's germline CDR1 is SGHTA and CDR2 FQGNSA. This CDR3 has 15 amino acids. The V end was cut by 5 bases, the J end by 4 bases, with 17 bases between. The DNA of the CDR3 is TGTGCCAGCAGCCAAGTTGGAACTACCCGCTATGGCTACACCTTC. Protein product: CASSQVGTTRYGYTF. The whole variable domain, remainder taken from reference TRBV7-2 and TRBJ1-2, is GAGVSQSPSNKVTEKGKDVELRCDPISGHTALYWYRQSLGQGLEFLIYFQGNSAPDKSGLPSDRFSAERTGGSVSTLTIQRTQQEDSAVYLCASSQVGTTRYGYTFGSGTRLTVV.